These 21 T cell receptor beta chains came from one sample sequenced in a study of cytomegalovirus exposure and HLA in healthy donors (TCRdb year 2017). The protocol used for the library was the immunoSEQ multiplex PCR assay. For the multiplex PCR, a mixture combining 60 forward primers for TCR Vbeta segments and 13 reverse primers for TCR Jbeta segments was used. Drawn from immuneACCESS, this table holds only the in-frame rearrangements with V and J called that TCRdb kept. Clones are partly lost; checked studies trace under half to an unresolved V gene and leave the rest unexplained. The sample table holds some 180,000 clones, of which 9.5% to 15% were seen once. The ten largest clones take up 7.5% to 10% of the sample. The sample consisted of PBMCs. All receptors derive from a man aged 45-65 years in good health and CMV-seropositive.

This clone was seen more than once but under ten times. This chain links TRBV19 with TRBJ1-6; no clear D. V was clipped by 1 base and J by 8 bases, with 3 bases between them. Germline loops: CDR1 LNHDA, CDR2 SQIVND (reference sequence). CDR3 size: 12 residues. The chain's CDR3 is CASSIADSPLHF. The CDR3 region has the DNA TGTGCCAGTAGTATAGCCGATTCACCCCTCCACTTT.

The rearrangement uses TRBV7-2 and TRBJ2-5; the match to TRBD2 covers 8 bases. The trim removed 6 bases at V and 2 bases at J, leaving 11 bases unmatched. The CDR3 is 16 residues long. Germline-derived CDR1 and CDR2 are SGHTA and FQGNSA. This chain's CDR3 is CASSKVSSGRQETQYF. The CDR3 coding sequence is TGTGCCAGCAGTAAGGTATCTAGCGGGCGACAAGAGACCCAGTACTTC.

This clone was seen a handful of times. J is TRBJ2-7 and V is TRBV7-6; the match to TRBD2 covers 10 bases. Per the germline V gene, CDR1 is SGHVS and CDR2 is FNYEAQ. After removal of 0 bases from V and 3 bases from J, the junction contained 2 bases not matched to a gene. The CDR3 contains 15 residues. CDR3 protein: CASSLASGGYYEQYF. In DNA, the CDR3 is TGTGCCAGCAGCTTAGCTAGCGGGGGGTACTACGAGCAGTACTTC. The entire variable domain, with the rest obtained from reference TRBV7-6 and TRBJ2-7, is as follows: GAGVSQSPRYKVTKRGQDVALRCDPISGHVSLYWYRQALGQGPEFLTYFNYEAQQDKSGLPNDRFSAERPEGSISTLTIQRTEQRDSAMYRCASSLASGGYYEQYFGPGTRLTVT.

A few counts support this clone. The CDR3 reads CASSPPGAGNIQYF. Here the CDR3 DNA reads TGTGCCAGCAGCCCCCCAGGGGCAGGGAACATTCAGTACTTC. The genes are TRBV7-2 and TRBJ2-4; D might be TRBD1 (6 bases). With 5 bases removed from V and 7 bases from J, the gap between germline ends came to 15 bases. The CDR3 has 14 amino acids. CDR1 is SGHTA and CDR2 is FQGNSA in the germline V gene.

This clone was observed a handful of times. The chain's CDR3 is CSVRASGGNTGELFF. CDR3 bases: TGCAGCGTGAGGGCTAGCGGGGGTAACACCGGGGAGCTGTTTTTT. The rearrangement links TRBV29-1 to TRBJ2-2; 10 bases agree with TRBD2. V trimming: 6 bases; J trimming: 2 bases; junction bases outside the gene matches: 6. This CDR3 is built from 15 residues. Germline-derived CDR1 and CDR2 are SQVTM and ANQGSEA.

The chain recombines TRBV5-6 with TRBJ1-3; 7 bases align to TRBD1. The CDR3 has 14 amino acids. Trimming at V came to 3 bases and at J to 2 bases, leaving 2 bases not matched to a gene. Germline CDR1 is SGHDT and CDR2 is YYEEEE. CDR3 residues: CASSSTGTGNTIYF. DNA for the CDR3: TGTGCCAGCAGCTCGACAGGGACTGGAAACACCATATATTTT.

The V call is TRBV4-3, the J call TRBJ2-1; 9 bases are shared with TRBD2. This CDR3 has 14 amino acids. Losses at the gene ends were 9 bases for V and 5 bases for J; bases not matched to a gene: 8. CDR1 and CDR2 from the germline V gene are LGHNA and YSLEER. CDR3 nucleotides: TGCGCCAGGAGGGAGCGGGGGGACGACAATGAGCAGTTCTTC. Encoded protein: CARRERGDDNEQFF.

This clone showed up just a few times. CDR3 protein: CASSRAGGAKSRNTEAFF. The CDR3 bases are TGTGCCAGCAGCCGAGCGGGGGGCGCGAAAAGTCGGAACACTGAAGCTTTCTTT. The chain employs TRBV5-6 and TRBJ1-1; tentative D call: TRBD1 (6 bases). The CDR3 sequence is 18 residues long. The germline V gene has CDR1 SGHDT and CDR2 YYEEEE. Deletions cut 4 bases from V and 1 base from J, with 23 bases between.

The table lists this clone with a few counts. The V and J genes are TRBV7-9 and TRBJ2-7, with a possible D match to TRBD1 (6 bases). Germline CDR1 and CDR2: SEHNR and FQNEAQ (reference sequence). The CDR3 sequence is 13 residues long. V shed 1 base and J shed 6 bases, with 10 bases lying between them. The CDR3 loop reads CASSLDRVGEQYV. DNA of the CDR3: TGTGCCAGCAGCTTAGACAGGGTAGGCGAGCAGTACGTC.

This clone has a handful of counts. This sequence joins TRBV29-1 and TRBJ1-1, with D unresolved. This CDR3 region has 12 residues. V was cut by 7 bases and J by 4 bases, with 13 bases left in between. The germline V gene encodes CDR1 SQVTM and CDR2 ANQGSEA. The CDR3 loop is CSAGEGGTEAFF. CDR3 coding DNA: TGCAGCGCCGGGGAGGGTGGCACTGAAGCTTTCTTT.

Comment on this clone: The CDR3 does not end in the conserved phenylalanine or tryptophan, so this is likely a read error. The rearrangement links TRBV10-3 to TRBJ1-5, with 7 bases that match TRBD1. Trimming removed 4 bases from V and 6 bases from J; junction bases left unmatched: 6. The CDR3 has 14 amino acids. Germline V gene sequence: CDR1 ENHRY, CDR2 SYGVKD. CDR3 sequence reads: CAISGAGGTQPQHV. The CDR3 bases are TGTGCCATCAGTGGAGCAGGGGGGACTCAGCCCCAGCATGTT.

The chain is built from TRBV7-8 and TRBJ1-1, with D possibly matching TRBD1 (5 bases). The CDR3 runs to 14 residues. Trimming stripped 0 bases from V and 7 bases from J, with 12 bases between. CDR1 is SGHVS, CDR2 FQNEAQ, per germline. The CDR3 DNA reads TGTGCCAGCAGCTTAGCGGGACTTGGTCTTGAAGCTTTCTTT. Residues: CASSLAGLGLEAFF.

The table lists this clone with a few counts. The chain employs TRBV28 and TRBJ2-3, with 8 bases identical to TRBD1. The CDR3 extends over 16 amino acids. Germline V lookup: CDR1 MDHEN, CDR2 SYDVKM. The junction had 9 bases not matched to a gene; V was cut back by 4 bases and J by 3 bases. This CDR3 is CASSSPGGKVTDTQYF. CDR3 DNA sequence: TGTGCCAGCAGTTCCCCAGGGGGCAAAGTAACAGATACGCAGTATTTT.

This clone was counted only a few times. The chain employs TRBV7-2 and TRBJ1-5; D perhaps matches TRBD1 (5 bases). CDR3 size: 14 residues. Germline CDR1 and CDR2: SGHTA and FQGNSA. Trimming pared 5 bases from V and 2 bases from J, leaving 10 bases between. The CDR3 loop reads CASSAGGGNQPQHF. The CDR3 DNA follows: TGTGCCAGCAGCGCTGGGGGGGGCAATCAGCCCCAGCATTTT.

This clone was counted only a few times. This chain uses TRBV7-9 with TRBJ2-3, with a possible D match to TRBD2 (5 bases). The length of the CDR3 is 12 residues. V was pared by 3 bases and J by 4 bases, with 5 bases between. Germline V gene sequence: CDR1 SEHNR, CDR2 FQNEAQ (reference sequence). The CDR3 region is CASSLRADTQYF. CDR3 sequence (DNA): TGTGCCAGCAGCTTGAGGGCAGATACGCAGTATTTT.

A few counts support this clone. V gene TRBV28 combines with J gene TRBJ1-1, with D unresolved. V dropped 3 bases and J dropped 0 bases, with 11 bases sitting between them. The CDR3 spans 15 residues. The germline CDR1 and CDR2 sequences are MDHEN and SYDVKM. CDR3 residues: CASSFSLAVNTEAFF. The CDR3 nucleotides are TGTGCCAGCAGTTTTTCCCTGGCGGTGAACACTGAAGCTTTCTTT.

CDR3 bases: TGTGCCAGCAGCTTACGATTAGACAGAGAGAACACTGAAGCTTTCTTT. Translation gives CASSLRLDRENTEAFF. The chain joins TRBV7-3 to TRBJ1-1; D possibly corresponds to TRBD1 (5 bases). Trimming shortened V by 2 bases and J by 1 base, and 14 bases separated the two germline ends. CDR3 length: 16 residues. Germline loops: CDR1 SGHTA, CDR2 FQGTGA.

This clone was observed a few times. This rearrangement joins TRBV19 to TRBJ2-3; D is ambiguous. This CDR3 has 13 residues. The V end lost 6 bases, the J end lost 2 bases, and 9 bases lay between the germline ends. The germline gives CDR1 LNHDA, CDR2 SQIVND (reference sequence). The CDR3 coding sequence is TGTGCCAGTAGGCGGAGCTTCACAGATACGCAGTATTTT. The encoded protein is CASRRSFTDTQYF.

A few counts support this clone. The junction and the germline gene differ at one end; a read error may be behind it. This chain connects TRBV4-2 to TRBJ1-5, with D perhaps TRBD1 (5 bases). The CDR3 is 15 residues long. From germline, CDR1 is LGHNA and CDR2 YNFKEQ. CDR3 bases: TGTGCCAGCAGCAAAGACAGACTTAGCAATCAGCCCCAGCATTTT. It specifies CASSKDRLSNQPQHF.

This clone has more than one count but fewer than ten. The gene calls are TRBV30 and TRBJ2-7, with 7 bases that match TRBD1. The length of the CDR3 is 13 residues. The ends lost 4 bases at V and 3 bases at J; junction bases unmatched: 6. CDR1 is GTSNPN and CDR2 is SVGIG in the germline V gene (reference sequence). The CDR3 is CAWNPGQIYEQYF. As DNA, the CDR3 is TGTGCCTGGAATCCGGGACAGATCTACGAGCAGTACTTC. Complete variable domain (other parts from reference TRBV30 and TRBJ2-7): SQTIHQWPATLVQPVGSPLSLECTVEGTSNPNLYWYRQAAGRGLQLLFYSVGIGQISSEVPQNLSASRPQDRQFILSSKKLLLSDSGFYLCAWNPGQIYEQYFGPGTRLTVT.

This clone was found a few times. The J gene is TRBJ2-5, the V gene TRBV30, with TRBD1 matching over 9 bases. CDR3 length: 16 amino acids. Trimming took 1 base from V and 9 from J; bases not matched to a gene: 15. CDR1 GTSNPN and CDR2 SVGIG come from the germline V gene (reference sequence). The CDR3 nucleotides read TGTGCCTGGAGTGCAATCGGGACAGGGCGACGGGGGGCCCAGTACTTC. It is translated as CAWSAIGTGRRGAQYF. The complete variable domain, with remaining parts taken from reference TRBV30 and TRBJ2-5, reads SQTIHQWPATLVQPVGSPLSLECTVEGTSNPNLYWYRQAAGRGLQLLFYSVGIGQISSEVPQNLSASRPQDRQFILSSKKLLLSDSGFYLCAWSAIGTGRRGAQYFGPGTRLLVL.